The 32 T cell receptor beta chains below all came from one sample that was sequenced in a study of PD-L1 blockade in urothelial cancer. Repertoires were generated with immunoSEQ multiplex PCR, while TCRdb's copy carries only in-frame clones and drops some. Of about 55,000 clones listed, roughly 77% are singletons. The sequencing here drew on PBMCs, taken around atezolizumab (anti-PD-L1) treatment. These receptors originate from a man in his 70s with urothelial cancer.

The V gene is TRBV6-6, the J gene TRBJ1-1; no clear D gene. Germline-derived CDR1 and CDR2 are MNHNY and SVGAGI (reference sequence). The CDR3 length is 15 residues. The ends were cut back, 2 bases at V and 2 bases at J, with 12 bases in the middle. CDR3 sequence: CASSYGQHLNTEAFF. The CDR3 nucleotides are TGTGCCAGCAGTTACGGGCAGCACCTAAACACTGAAGCTTTCTTT.

This clone was detected once. The chain is built from TRBV2 and TRBJ2-1, with a possible D match to TRBD1 (6 bases). The CDR3 sequence is 13 residues long. Per the germline V gene, CDR1 is SNHLY and CDR2 is FYNNEI. V lost 5 bases and J lost 16, with 21 bases in between. The CDR3 nucleotides are TGTGCCAGCAGTTCCCCGGGACATGACTTACACTTCTTC. Translating gives CASSSPGHDLHFF. Full variable domain (remainder filled in from reference TRBV2 and TRBJ2-1): EPEVTQTPSHQVTQMGQEVILRCVPISNHLYFYWYRQILGQKVEFLVSFYNNEISEKSEIFDDQFSVERPDGSNFTLKIRSTKLEDSAMYFCASSSPGHDLHFFGPGTRLTVL.

This chain joins TRBV5-1 and TRBJ2-1, with a tentative D call TRBD2 (6 bases). The CDR3 length is 15 residues. The germline CDR1 and CDR2 sequences are SGHRS and YFSETQ. The V gene lost 4 bases and the J gene lost 4 bases, with 15 bases spanning the gap. CDR3 bases: TGCGCCAGCAGCCCAGGGACTCTTTTGTACAATGAGCAGTTCTTC. Translated, it gives CASSPGTLLYNEQFF.

This clone was observed a few times. The chain links TRBV7-8 to TRBJ1-2; the D is unclear. V shed 3 bases and J shed 6 bases, with 11 bases lying between them. This CDR3 region has 13 residues. Germline V gene data show CDR1 as SGHVS and CDR2 as FQNEAQ. The chain's CDR3 is CASSFPPSNGYTF. For the CDR3, the DNA is TGTGCCAGCAGCTTCCCCCCCAGTAATGGCTACACCTTC.

This chain connects TRBV30 to TRBJ2-1; D call uncertain. Germline values: CDR1 GTSNPN, CDR2 SVGIG (reference sequence). The V and J ends lost 2 bases and 0 bases respectively, with 8 bases between them. CDR3 length equals 14 residues. CDR3 coding DNA: TGTGCCTGGAGTCTGTTATCCTCCTACAATGAGCAGTTCTTC. Translated, it gives CAWSLLSSYNEQFF. The full variable domain, rest sourced from reference TRBV30 and TRBJ2-1, is SQTIHQWPATLVQPVGSPLSLECTVEGTSNPNLYWYRQAAGRGLQLLFYSVGIGQISSEVPQNLSASRPQDRQFILSSKKLLLSDSGFYLCAWSLLSSYNEQFFGPGTRLTVL.

The chain is built from TRBV6-1 and TRBJ2-7; TRBD1 matches at 9 bases. V gave up 8 bases and J gave up 3 bases; unmatched junction bases: 5. CDR3 length: 13 residues. Per the germline V gene, CDR1 is MNHNS and CDR2 is SASEGT. The CDR3 DNA follows: TGTGCCAGCTCGCGACAGGGGGACTACGAGCAGTACTTC. Translating it yields CASSRQGDYEQYF.

The rearrangement links TRBV5-4 to TRBJ1-3; 12 nucleotides match TRBD1. The CDR3 contains 14 residues. Germline trimming cut 9 bases from V and 7 bases from J; bases unmatched to any gene: 8. Looked up from germline, CDR1 is SGHNT and CDR2 is YYREEE (reference sequence). The CDR3 nucleotides read TGTGCCACTCAACGGGACAGGGGGCGGAACACCATATATTTT. Translation gives CATQRDRGRNTIYF. The complete variable domain, with remaining parts taken from reference TRBV5-4 and TRBJ1-3, reads ETGVTQSPTHLIKTRGQQVTLRCSSQSGHNTVSWYQQALGQGPQFIFQYYREEENGRGNFPPRFSGLQFPNYSSELNVNALELDDSALYLCATQRDRGRNTIYFGEGSWLTVV.

The gene calls are TRBV6-5 and TRBJ2-5; the D is unclear. Per germline, CDR1 MNHEY and CDR2 SVGAGI. This CDR3 is 16 amino acids long. V dropped 2 bases and J dropped 0 bases, with 13 bases sitting between them. CDR3 in DNA: TGTGCCAGCAGTTACAGGAGCAACCCCGACCAAGAGACCCAGTACTTC. It is translated as CASSYRSNPDQETQYF.

The chain employs TRBV5-1 and TRBJ2-1; 10 bases line up with TRBD1. The V and J ends lost 4 bases and 0 bases, in that order; junction bases with no gene match: 10. This CDR3 spans 18 amino acids. The germline V gene has CDR1 SGHRS and CDR2 YFSETQ. CDR3 sequence: CASSEGQGPGRSYNEQFF. Here the CDR3 DNA reads TGCGCCAGCAGCGAGGGACAGGGGCCGGGACGCTCCTACAATGAGCAGTTCTTC.

The chain links TRBV5-1 to TRBJ2-3, with D possibly TRBD1 on 5 matching bases. Germline V gene data show CDR1 as SGHRS and CDR2 as YFSETQ. The CDR3 has 16 residues. V lost 0 bases and J lost 2, with 13 bases in between. The CDR3 loop is CASSLEGRAPTDTQYF. In DNA, the CDR3 is TGCGCCAGCAGCTTGGAAGGCAGGGCGCCCACAGATACGCAGTATTTT. Based on the CDR3 plus reference TRBV5-1 and TRBJ2-3, the full variable domain is KAGVTQTPRYLIKTRGQQVTLSCSPISGHRSVSWYQQTPGQGLQFLFEYFSETQRNKGNFPGRFSGRQFSNSRSEMNVSTLELGDSALYLCASSLEGRAPTDTQYFGPGTRLTVL.

The gene calls are TRBV30 and TRBJ2-3; 12 positions agree with TRBD2. Germline V gene lookup returns CDR1 GTSNPN and CDR2 SVGIG (reference sequence). The CDR3 has 15 residues. V was pared by 2 bases and J by 3 bases, with 3 bases of the junction left unmatched. This CDR3 is CAWSLTSGRTDTQYF. The CDR3 coding sequence is TGTGCCTGGAGTTTGACTAGCGGGAGAACAGATACGCAGTATTTT.

This chain connects TRBV30 to TRBJ2-5, with 9 nucleotides matching TRBD2. The CDR3 loop spans 18 amino acids. Germline CDR1 GTSNPN, CDR2 SVGIG (reference sequence). V lost 2 bases, J lost 6 bases, and 19 bases stayed unmatched. The CDR3 reads CAWSPWVPLAGLTKTQYF. CDR3 DNA: TGTGCCTGGAGTCCTTGGGTCCCTCTAGCGGGGCTCACGAAGACCCAGTACTTC.

The chain employs TRBV30 and TRBJ1-4, with D possibly matching TRBD1 (5 bases). The germline gives CDR1 GTSNPN, CDR2 SVGIG (reference sequence). This CDR3 is 15 amino acids long. Trimming stripped 3 bases from V and 13 bases from J, with 24 bases between. For the CDR3, the DNA is TGTGCCTGGAGCACACGGGGGTCGGGGAAGTCTGTACTGTTTTTT. Its translation: CAWSTRGSGKSVLFF.

The sample holds one count of this clone. The gene calls are TRBV25-1 and TRBJ2-2; 9 bases match TRBD1. The CDR3 is 15 residues long. CDR1 MGHDK and CDR2 SYGVNS come from the germline V gene. With V trimmed by 5 bases and J by 8 bases, 9 bases remained unmatched. The CDR3 sequence is CASSRDRAGEGELFF. CDR3 DNA sequence: TGTGCCAGCAGTCGGGACAGGGCCGGGGAGGGGGAGCTGTTTTTT.

The chain employs TRBV7-9 and TRBJ1-3; D is unresolved. Trimming removed 7 bases at V and 0 bases at J, with 13 bases between. There are 15 residues in the CDR3. In germline, CDR1 is SEHNR, CDR2 FQNEAQ (reference sequence). The CDR3 reads CASKGGWDSGNTIYF. The CDR3 bases are TGTGCCAGCAAGGGAGGATGGGACTCTGGAAACACCATATATTTT.

J is TRBJ2-1 and V is TRBV11-1; TRBD2 agrees at 7 bases. The length of the CDR3 is 13 residues. Germline CDR1 and CDR2: SGHAT and FQDESV (reference sequence). The V gene end was trimmed by 5 bases and the J gene end by 6 bases; junction bases not matched to a gene: 4. CDR3 region: CASSHPGGNEQFF. The CDR3 DNA reads TGTGCCAGCAGCCACCCGGGGGGCAATGAGCAGTTCTTC.

The chain combines TRBV7-2 with TRBJ2-3, with 10 positions matching TRBD2. Trimming took 1 base from V and 6 from J; bases not matched to a gene: 4. This CDR3 contains 15 residues. Germline V CDR1 and CDR2: SGHTA, FQGNSA. The CDR3 sequence is CASSLEREGRDTQYF. The DNA for the CDR3 is TGTGCCAGCAGCTTAGAGCGGGAGGGCCGTGATACGCAGTATTTT.

In its sample, this clone was seen once. The chain couples TRBV4-3 to TRBJ2-3; 12 nucleotides align to TRBD2. The CDR3 sequence is 18 residues long. V shed 0 bases, J shed 2 bases, and the junction held 6 bases outside the gene matches. Germline CDR1 LGHNA, CDR2 YSLEER. The chain's CDR3 is CASSQDYTSGGNTDTQYF. Written as DNA, the CDR3 is TGCGCCAGCAGCCAAGATTACACTAGCGGGGGGAACACAGATACGCAGTATTTT.

The chain uses TRBV7-2 and TRBJ2-4; TRBD2 agrees at 7 bases. CDR1 SGHTA and CDR2 FQGNSA come from the germline V gene. V shed 5 bases and J 0 bases; nucleotides not matched to a gene: 4. The length of the CDR3 is 15 residues. The CDR3 bases are TGTGCCAGCAGCCCGACGGGGGGAGCCAAAAACATTCAGTACTTC. Translation gives CASSPTGGAKNIQYF.

The chain carries TRBV11-2 and TRBJ1-6; D is perhaps TRBD1 (5 bases). V dropped 6 bases and J dropped 10 bases, with 13 bases sitting between them. This CDR3 contains 13 residues. The germline V gene has CDR1 SGHAT and CDR2 FQNNGV. The DNA for the CDR3 is TGTGCCAGCAGGCATCCGGGGGTCTCACCCCTCCACTTT. It translates to CASRHPGVSPLHF.

The gene calls are TRBV5-4 and TRBJ1-2, with TRBD1 matching over 11 bases. Per germline, CDR1 SGHNT and CDR2 YYREEE (reference sequence). The CDR3 spans 15 residues. V was pared by 0 bases and J by 6 bases, with 4 bases of the junction left unmatched. The CDR3 bases are TGTGCCAGCAGCTTGGTAAGGACAGGGGGCGATGGCTACACCTTC. Amino acids: CASSLVRTGGDGYTF.

The CDR3 region is CASQRGGYEQYF. DNA of the CDR3: TGTGCCAGTCAAAGGGGCGGCTACGAGCAGTACTTC. This rearrangement joins TRBV19 to TRBJ2-7, with D possibly matching TRBD1 (5 bases). The CDR3 is made up of 12 amino acids. V was shortened by 8 bases and J by 3 bases, with 11 bases between the two germline ends. Germline CDR1 is LNHDA and CDR2 is SQIVND (reference sequence).

This clone was recorded a few times. The chain has TRBV6-5 and TRBJ2-7; 7 bases are a match to TRBD1. Germline trimming cut 2 bases from V and 5 bases from J; bases unmatched to any gene: 6. Germline CDR1 and CDR2: MNHEY and SVGAGI. The CDR3 totals 14 residues. The CDR3 here is CASSYAAGGNEQYF. CDR3 DNA sequence: TGTGCCAGCAGTTACGCGGCAGGGGGTAACGAGCAGTACTTC.

This clone was observed a few times. Other DNA sequences in the sample encode the same CDR3. The chain has TRBV5-1 and TRBJ2-1; 13 positions match TRBD2. CDR1 and CDR2 (germline): SGHRS, YFSETQ. Trimming at V came to 1 base and at J to 5 bases, leaving 0 bases not matched to a gene. The CDR3 sequence is 15 residues long. CDR3: CASSLTSGRDNEQFF. CDR3 DNA: TGCGCCAGCAGCTTGACTAGCGGGAGGGACAATGAGCAGTTCTTC.

The chain has TRBV6-5 and TRBJ1-2; no definite D call. Germline V gives CDR1 MNHEY, CDR2 SVGAGI. V was trimmed by 0 bases and J by 0 bases, leaving 5 bases between them. CDR3 length equals 14 residues. The CDR3 region is CASSYSSANYGYTF. The CDR3 coding sequence is TGTGCCAGCAGTTACTCGTCAGCTAACTATGGCTACACCTTC.

The chain combines TRBV6-6 with TRBJ1-4, with D perhaps TRBD1 (5 bases). CDR3 length equals 14 residues. Trimming shortened V by 4 bases and J by 8 bases, and 14 bases separated the two germline ends. Germline V gene lookup returns CDR1 MNHNY and CDR2 SVGAGI (reference sequence). The CDR3 loop reads CASSSQGTSEKLFF. The CDR3 nucleotides read TGTGCCAGCAGTTCTCAGGGAACCAGCGAAAAACTGTTTTTT.

The V gene is TRBV4-3, the J gene TRBJ2-3; D is perhaps TRBD1 (6 bases). The germline CDR1 and CDR2 sequences are LGHNA and YSLEER. The CDR3 has 18 residues. The V gene lost 0 bases and the J gene lost 7 bases, with 23 bases spanning the gap. CDR3 DNA sequence: TGCGCCAGCAGCCAAGACGCCCCCGGGACATATCTTGGCAATACGCAGTATTTT. This translates into CASSQDAPGTYLGNTQYF.

The rearrangement links TRBV10-3 to TRBJ2-7; maybe TRBD1 (5 bases). Between the trimmed V and J ends, which lost 3 bases and 6 bases, there was a span of 15 bases. The CDR3 extends over 14 amino acids. The germline CDR1 and CDR2 sequences are ENHRY and SYGVKD. The CDR3 is CAISDKGDWSEQYF. The CDR3 nucleotides are TGTGCCATCAGTGACAAAGGGGATTGGTCCGAGCAGTACTTC.

This sequence joins TRBV7-9 and TRBJ2-7, with 12 bases matching TRBD2. The CDR3 loop spans 13 amino acids. V gave up 8 bases and J gave up 4 bases; unmatched junction bases: 3. Germline CDR1 and CDR2: SEHNR and FQNEAQ (reference sequence). The CDR3 nucleotides read TGTGCCAGCCTGACTAGCGGGGGATACGAGCAGTACTTC. Protein product: CASLTSGGYEQYF.

This clone was counted a single time. The genes are TRBV7-2 and TRBJ1-3; D gene unclear. V gave up 1 base and J gave up 4 bases, with 8 bases separating them. The CDR3 loop spans 14 amino acids. Germline-derived CDR1 and CDR2 are SGHTA and FQGNSA. This chain's CDR3 is CASSLGGRGNTIYF. CDR3 DNA: TGTGCCAGCAGCTTAGGTGGGAGGGGAAACACCATATATTTT.

This clone appeared a single time. This chain links TRBV6-1 with TRBJ2-1; 8 bases align to TRBD1. Trimming removed 4 bases from V and 1 base from J; junction bases left unmatched: 3. Per the germline V gene, CDR1 is MNHNS and CDR2 is SASEGT. The CDR3 contains 15 residues. The CDR3 nucleotides are TGTGCCAGCAGTGTACGACAGGGGTCCTACAATGAGCAGTTCTTC. Translation gives CASSVRQGSYNEQFF.

The chain recombines TRBV5-4 with TRBJ2-1, with 8 bases aligning to TRBD1. V gave up 2 bases and J gave up 6 bases; unmatched junction bases: 7. Germline CDR1 reads SGHNT; CDR2 reads YYREEE (reference sequence). CDR3 length equals 15 residues. The CDR3 DNA reads as TGTGCCAGCAGCTTCCGACAGGGGCGGGTCAATGAGCAGTTCTTC. It yields the protein CASSFRQGRVNEQFF.